The rows below give T cell receptor beta chains drawn from one sample of a study of T cell responses to AZD1222 COVID-19 vaccine. Profiling relied on immunoSEQ multiplex PCR, and the TCRdb table lists in-frame clones only, not all of them. Seen here are some 100,000 clones, roughly 84% observed once, and the top ten hold approximately 15%. The starting material was peripheral blood, obtained on day 0 of AZD1222 vaccination. These receptors came from an adult in good health. CDR3s include the opening cysteine and the closing phenylalanine or tryptophan. The D gene is left open where the match is weak. Size tells how often a clone was seen (once, few, many) or the class of an expanded clone, and some rows leave it out.

V	J	size	D	DNA	CDR3
TRBV27	TRBJ2-3	NA	NA	TGTGCCAGCGGCCCGTTTGGGGGGAGCACAGATACGCAGTATTTT	CASGPFGGSTDTQYF
TRBV6-5	TRBJ2-7	NA	TRBD2	TGTGCCAGCACCGGGACTAGCGGACCCTACGAGCAGTACTTC	CASTGTSGPYEQYF
TRBV7-3	TRBJ2-2	NA	NA	TGTGCCAGCAGCTTGGGCACCGGGGAGCTGTTTTTT	CASSLGTGELFF
TRBV6-2/TRBV6-3	TRBJ2-1	NA	NA	TGTGCCAGCAGTTTCGGATTATTAGGGGCCAATGAGCAGTTCTTC	CASSFGLLGANEQFF
TRBV10-2	TRBJ1-5	NA	NA	TGCGCCAGCAGTGAGAATGGAGGGGGAGGTCAGCCCCAGCATTTT	CASSENGGGGQPQHF
TRBV28	TRBJ1-1	few	NA	TGTGCCACGGCCGCCGTCGGAGGGACAATGAACACTGAAGCTTTCTTT	CATAAVGGTMNTEAFF
TRBV19	TRBJ2-2	NA	TRBD1	TGTGCCAGTAGGGGGACAGGGTATAACGGGGAGCTGTTTTTT	CASRGTGYNGELFF
TRBV6-1	TRBJ1-4	NA	NA	TGTGCCAGCAGTGAACATGTAACTAATGAAAAACTGTTTTTT	CASSEHVTNEKLFF
TRBV28	TRBJ1-1	NA	NA	TGTGCCAGCCCTCAGTTAAATAGAGGGGGAAACATGAACACTGAAGCTTTCTTT	CASPQLNRGGNMNTEAFF
TRBV9	TRBJ2-7	NA	NA	TGTGCCAGCAGCCTACTAGAGGTCTCCTACGAGCAGTACTTC	CASSLLEVSYEQYF
TRBV19	TRBJ1-5	NA	NA	TGTGCCAGTAGTATAAGGCTAAACGATCAGCCCCAGCATTTT	CASSIRLNDQPQHF
TRBV19	TRBJ1-1	NA	TRBD1	TGTGCCAGTAGTAGTCAGACAGGGTCCACTGAAGCTTTCTTT	CASSSQTGSTEAFF
TRBV19	TRBJ1-1	NA	TRBD1	TGTGCCAGTAGTATTAATTCGTGGACAGGACTGAGTGAAGCTTTCTTT	CASSINSWTGLSEAFF
TRBV11-2	TRBJ1-3	NA	NA	TGTGCCAGCAGCGCTGATGGGTCTGGAAACACCATATATTTT	CASSADGSGNTIYF
TRBV6-2/TRBV6-3	TRBJ1-3	NA	TRBD1	TGTGCCAGCAGTTACTTCCGTCGGACAGGGTTTGGAAACACCATATATTTT	CASSYFRRTGFGNTIYF
TRBV10-1	TRBJ2-3	NA	NA	TGCGCCAGCAGTGAGGGCACAGATACGCAGTATTTT	CASSEGTDTQYF
TRBV3-1/TRBV3-2	TRBJ2-2	NA	TRBD2	TGTGCCAGCAGCCAAGTCAGGACTAGGGGCACCGGGGAGCTGTTTTTT	CASSQVRTRGTGELFF
TRBV20-1	TRBJ2-7	NA	TRBD2	TGCAGTGCTAGTCTCGGTAGCGGGATGGCAAGAATTTACGAGCAGTACTTC	CSASLGSGMARIYEQYF
TRBV2	TRBJ2-2	once	NA	TGTGCCAGCAGTGAAGCGCGAGGAGGGACCGGGGAGCTGTTTTTT	CASSEARGGTGELFF
TRBV7-2	TRBJ1-1	NA	NA	TGTGCCAGCAGCTTACTTATAAGGGTGTGGACTGAAGCTTTCTTT	CASSLLIRVWTEAFF
TRBV30	TRBJ1-2	NA	NA	TGTGCCTGGAGGGGTCGGGGGCTAGCCTATGGCTACACCTTC	CAWRGRGLAYGYTF
TRBV19	TRBJ2-3	NA	NA	TGTGCCAGTAGTGGAGGGGGACCAGATACGCAGTATTTT	CASSGGGPDTQYF
TRBV6-5	TRBJ1-3	once	NA	TGTGCCAGCAAGCCAGAGAACTCTGGAAACACCATATATTTT	CASKPENSGNTIYF
TRBV7-3	TRBJ2-3	few	NA	TGTGCCAGCAGTCAATCCCCCACAGATACGCAGTATTTT	CASSQSPTDTQYF
TRBV5-1	TRBJ2-3	NA	TRBD1	TGCGCCAGCAGCTTGGGTCAGGGGGCCACAGATACGCAGTATTTT	CASSLGQGATDTQYF
TRBV5-1	TRBJ2-7	once	NA	TGCGCCAGCAGCTTCCCCGGAACTGAGTTGTACTTC	CASSFPGTELYF
TRBV7-9	TRBJ1-1	NA	NA	TGTGCCAGCAGCTTATCTATAACTGAAGCTTTCTTT	CASSLSITEAFF
TRBV5-6	TRBJ1-1	few	NA	TGTGCCAGCAGCCGGGAACGCACTGAAGCTTTCTTT	CASSRERTEAFF
TRBV2	TRBJ1-1	NA	NA	TGTGCCAGCAGTCTATACAGGGAGAACACTGAAGCTTTCTTT	CASSLYRENTEAFF
TRBV7-9	TRBJ1-6	NA	TRBD1	TGTGCCAGCAGCCCCGGGACAGTTCGGCCTATACCCCTCCACTTT	CASSPGTVRPIPLHF
TRBV27	TRBJ2-2	NA	NA	TGTGCCAGCAGTCAGTTTGGGGGCGTTGACACCGGGGAGCTGTTTTTT	CASSQFGGVDTGELFF
TRBV9	TRBJ1-1	NA	NA	TGTGCCAGCAGCGTAGGAGCGGGGAACACTGAAGCTTTCTTT	CASSVGAGNTEAFF
TRBV7-9	TRBJ2-7	NA	NA	TGTGCCAGCAGCTTACAGGCAGCTCCCTACGAGCAGTACTTC	CASSLQAAPYEQYF
TRBV28	TRBJ2-4	once	TRBD2	TGTGCCAGCAGTTTTGGGCTAGCGGGGGTAGCCAAAAACATTCAGTACTTC	CASSFGLAGVAKNIQYF
TRBV28	TRBJ1-5	NA	NA	TGTGCCAACAGTTTATTAGATAGAAATAGCAATCAGCCCCAGCATTTT	CANSLLDRNSNQPQHF
TRBV5-1	TRBJ1-1	NA	NA	TGCGCCAGCAGTTCCTCGGGACCTAACACTGAAGCTTTCTTT	CASSSSGPNTEAFF
TRBV10-3	TRBJ2-7	NA	TRBD2	TGTGCCATCAGTGGGACTAGCGGCTCCTACGAGCAGTACTTC	CAISGTSGSYEQYF
TRBV23-1	TRBJ1-2	NA	NA	TGCGCCAGCAGCCTTGACCGTCCCTACACCTTC	CASSLDRPYTF
TRBV21-1	TRBJ1-1	NA	NA	TGTGCCAGCAGCACTTATTCCAAAGCTGGACGCAGGGACAGAATAATGAACACTGAAGCTTTCTTT	CASSTYSKAGRRDRIMNTEAFF
TRBV19	TRBJ2-1	NA	NA	TGTGCCAGTAGTATCAGGGGAAATGAGCAGTTCTTC	CASSIRGNEQFF
TRBV6-6	TRBJ2-7	NA	TRBD1	TGTGCCAGCAGTTATAGGACAGGGGGTGCCTACGAGCAGTACTTC	CASSYRTGGAYEQYF
TRBV9	TRBJ1-6	NA	NA	TGTGCCAGCAGTCAGCCAGGGGATTCACCCCTCCACTTT	CASSQPGDSPLHF
TRBV30	TRBJ1-1	NA	NA	TGTGCCTGGAACGACAGGCCCCGGAGCACTGAAGCTTTCTTT	CAWNDRPRSTEAFF
TRBV9	TRBJ2-2	NA	TRBD2	TGTGCCAGCAGCTCAGATCCGGGGGGTAACGGGGAGCTGTTTTTT	CASSSDPGGNGELFF
TRBV5-5	TRBJ2-3	NA	NA	TGTGCCAGCAGCATTAGGAGGGGCACAGATACGCAGTATTTT	CASSIRRGTDTQYF
TRBV5-1	TRBJ1-1	NA	NA	TGCGCCAGCAGCTTGGCCCAGGGCATGGACACTGAAGCTTTCTTT	CASSLAQGMDTEAFF
TRBV19	TRBJ1-5	NA	TRBD1	TGTGCCAGTAGGGACAGGGATCAGCCCCAGCATTTT	CASRDRDQPQHF